This T cell receptor beta chain was captured in a study of cytomegalovirus exposure and HLA in healthy donors. The CDR3 has 15 residues. Germline values: CDR1 MNHEY, CDR2 SVGAGI. Trimming stripped 7 bases from V and 0 bases from J, with 14 bases between. This clone showed up just once. PCR used 60 Vbeta primers and 13 Jbeta primers. Sequencing used immunoSEQ multiplex PCR; TCRdb keeps in-frame clones, though not all of them. The repertoire has 150,000 to 200,000 clones, roughly 80% of them found once; the top ten carry approximately 7%. The chain uses TRBV6-5 and TRBJ2-3; D possibly corresponds to TRBD2 (5 bases). Material for sequencing was PBMCs. This TCR was recovered from a woman younger than 45 in good health and CMV-seropositive. The CDR3 region is CASTPLGGSTDTQYF. DNA for the CDR3: TGTGCCAGCACTCCCCTCGGCGGGAGCACAGATACGCAGTATTTT.